The 31 T cell receptor beta chains in this list originate from one sample, sequenced in a study of CD8+ T cells in alopecia areata. Sequencing templates came from extracted RNA that was reverse transcribed into cDNA. The method was immunoSEQ multiplex PCR; TCRdb's version includes in-frame clones alone and lacks a portion of them. This table has roughly 150,000 clones, under 60% appearing once. The material was CD4+ T cells sorted from blood, obtained at week 0. The receptor set was obtained from a human donor with alopecia areata.

The genes are TRBV5-4 and TRBJ2-7; D is ambiguous. The CDR3 extends over 11 amino acids. V gave up 1 base and J gave up 6 bases, with 5 bases separating them. Germline V gene sequence: CDR1 SGHNT, CDR2 YYREEE (reference sequence). The CDR3 DNA sequence: TGTGCCAGCAGCTTGTCAGCCGAGCAGTACTTC. It codes for CASSLSAEQYF.

The table lists this clone with a few counts. The chain combines TRBV7-2 with TRBJ1-5; no clear D gene. Trimming stripped 1 base from V and 1 base from J, with 5 bases between. This CDR3 is 14 amino acids long. Germline V gene data show CDR1 as SGHTA and CDR2 as FQGNSA. This CDR3 reads CASSLGFSNQPQHF. In DNA, the CDR3 is TGTGCCAGCAGCTTAGGATTCAGCAATCAGCCCCAGCATTTT. The full variable domain, with the rest looked up from reference TRBV7-2 and TRBJ1-5, is GAGVSQSPSNKVTEKGKDVELRCDPISGHTALYWYRQSLGQGLEFLIYFQGNSAPDKSGLPSDRFSAERTGGSVSTLTIQRTQQEDSAVYLCASSLGFSNQPQHFGDGTRLSIL.

V is TRBV29-1 and J is TRBJ1-2; D is ambiguous. The CDR3 totals 12 residues. The V gene's germline CDR1 is SQVTM and CDR2 ANQGSEA. V was shortened by 6 bases and J by 4 bases, with 12 bases between the two germline ends. The CDR3 is CSVVSEAYGYTF. The CDR3 DNA follows: TGCAGCGTCGTCAGTGAAGCCTATGGCTACACCTTC.

The chain employs TRBV30 and TRBJ2-3, with D hard to call. From germline, CDR1 is GTSNPN and CDR2 SVGIG (reference sequence). This CDR3 has 14 amino acids. Trimming took off 3 bases at V and 4 bases at J, with 14 bases between the two ends. DNA for the CDR3: TGTGCCTGGAGCCTAGGTGGTGCCGCAGATACGCAGTATTTT. It is translated as CAWSLGGAADTQYF.

This CDR3 is CASSLDPGELAQHF. Written as DNA, the CDR3 is TGCGCCAGCAGCTTGGACCCGGGTGAATTAGCCCAGCATTTT. This chain connects TRBV5-1 to TRBJ1-5; unclear D gene. The V end was cut by 0 bases, the J end by 11 bases, with 15 bases between. Germline V gives CDR1 SGHRS, CDR2 YFSETQ. The CDR3 spans 14 residues.

V is TRBV5-1 and J is TRBJ1-6; 10 nucleotides match TRBD1. V trimming: 4 bases; J trimming: 9 bases; junction bases outside the gene matches: 7. The germline CDR1 and CDR2 sequences are SGHRS and YFSETQ. The CDR3 has 15 amino acids. The DNA for the CDR3 is TGCGCCAGCAGCCCTAAGGGGACAGGGGTTTCACCCCTCCACTTT. Its translation is CASSPKGTGVSPLHF.

This clone came up a few times. The chain links TRBV19 to TRBJ1-2; 8 bases agree with TRBD1. This CDR3 region has 14 residues. The J segment lost 6 bases and the V segment lost 8 bases, leaving 11 bases of the junction unmatched. Germline-derived CDR1 and CDR2 are LNHDA and SQIVND (reference sequence). CDR3 amino acids: CASGRTGTGDGYTF. DNA for the CDR3: TGTGCCAGTGGGAGAACCGGGACAGGAGATGGCTACACCTTC.

The chain links TRBV7-2 to TRBJ1-2; D is possibly TRBD1 (6 bases). Trimming shortened V by 5 bases and J by 0 bases, and 7 bases separated the two germline ends. The CDR3 runs to 13 residues. Germline CDR1 and CDR2: SGHTA and FQGNSA. Here the CDR3 reads CASSGGSNYGYTF. The CDR3 DNA sequence: TGTGCCAGCAGCGGGGGCTCTAACTATGGCTACACCTTC.

V and J are TRBV2 and TRBJ2-7; D not certain. CDR3 size: 12 residues. Per germline, CDR1 SNHLY and CDR2 FYNNEI. Trimming removed 6 bases at V and 4 bases at J, with 10 bases between. CDR3 DNA sequence: TGTGCCAGCAGGGAGCAGCAATACGAGCAGTACTTC. Protein product: CASREQQYEQYF.

The chain employs TRBV9 and TRBJ1-1; D uncertain. Between the trimmed V and J ends, which lost 0 bases and 1 base, there was a span of 4 bases. The CDR3 is 13 residues long. Germline CDR1 SGDLS, CDR2 YYNGEE. In nucleotides, the CDR3 is TGTGCCAGCAGCGTAGACAGGAACACTGAAGCTTTCTTT. This codes for CASSVDRNTEAFF.

This clone was picked up a small number of times. This chain connects TRBV5-1 to TRBJ2-5, with a possible D match to TRBD1 (5 bases). The germline CDR1 and CDR2 sequences are SGHRS and YFSETQ. Trimming pared 1 base from V and 5 bases from J, leaving 12 bases between. This CDR3 region has 14 residues. The CDR3 sequence is CASSLMGLGETQYF. The CDR3 region has the DNA TGCGCCAGCAGCTTGATGGGGCTTGGGGAGACCCAGTACTTC.

Concerning this clone itself: A read error may produce the germline difference seen at one junction end. This rearrangement joins TRBV7-2 to TRBJ1-5; the D is unclear. There are 13 residues in the CDR3. Germline V gives CDR1 SGHTA, CDR2 FQGNSA. The CDR3 DNA is TGTGCCAGCAGCCTAGCCCCTAATCAGCCCCAGCATTTT. Amino acids: CASSLAPNQPQHF. The full variable domain, completed using reference TRBV7-2 and TRBJ1-5, is GAGVSQSPSNKVTEKGKDVELRCDPISGHTALYWYRQSLGQGLEFLIYFQGNSAPDKSGLPSDRFSAERTGGSVSTLTIQRTQQEDSAVYLCASSLAPNQPQHFGDGTRLSIL.

Only a few counts were recorded for this clone. This sequence joins TRBV10-3 and TRBJ2-3; 10 nucleotides agree with TRBD2. Trimming cost V 6 bases and J 0 bases; bases outside gene matches: 3. Per the germline V gene, CDR1 is ENHRY and CDR2 is SYGVKD. The CDR3 runs to 15 residues. CDR3 amino acids: CAISGSGGSTDTQYF. CDR3 nucleotides: TGTGCCATCAGCGGTAGCGGGGGGAGCACAGATACGCAGTATTTT.

The rearrangement uses TRBV10-3 and TRBJ2-7; 9 nucleotides line up with TRBD1. Per germline, CDR1 ENHRY and CDR2 SYGVKD. CDR3 size: 15 residues. V lost 8 bases, J lost 1 base, and 9 bases stayed unmatched. The CDR3 DNA reads TGTGCCATCGGGGTTGGGGGACAGGGATCCTACGAGCAGTACTTC. It translates to CAIGVGGQGSYEQYF.

V gene TRBV5-6 combines with J gene TRBJ1-2; D remains unclear. Germline V gene lookup returns CDR1 SGHDT and CDR2 YYEEEE. The germline V and J ends were trimmed by 0 bases and 4 bases, with 7 bases remaining between them. The CDR3 loop spans 13 amino acids. The CDR3 here is CASSLDRSYGYTF. The CDR3 bases are TGTGCCAGCAGCTTGGACAGATCCTATGGCTACACCTTC. The variable domain in full, completed from reference TRBV5-6 and TRBJ1-2, reads DAGVTQSPTHLIKTRGQQVTLRCSPKSGHDTVSWYQQALGQGPQFIFQYYEEEERQRGNFPDRFSGHQFPNYSSELNVNALLLGDSALYLCASSLDRSYGYTFGSGTRLTVV.

This clone was seen just once. The chain combines TRBV2 with TRBJ2-7, with TRBD2 as a possible D gene (6 bases). This CDR3 spans 14 amino acids. The germline CDR1 and CDR2 sequences are SNHLY and FYNNEI. Trimming cost V 5 bases and J 0 bases, with 11 bases left between them. The CDR3 DNA reads as TGTGCCAGCAGTCCCTGGGACTTCTCCTACGAGCAGTACTTC. Protein product: CASSPWDFSYEQYF.

The sample holds a few counts of this clone. The chain joins TRBV29-1 to TRBJ1-4, with 7 bases aligning to TRBD1. This CDR3 region has 13 residues. Trimming at V came to 6 bases and at J to 9 bases, leaving 10 bases not matched to a gene. CDR1 and CDR2 from the germline V gene are SQVTM and ANQGSEA. CDR3 DNA: TGCAGCGTACAGGGGATGGGGCTCCAAAAACTGTTTTTT. Translation gives CSVQGMGLQKLFF.

V is TRBV4-1 and J is TRBJ2-1; 8 bases are a match to TRBD1. V trimming: 0 bases; J trimming: 4 bases; junction bases outside the gene matches: 5. Germline values: CDR1 MGHRA, CDR2 YSYEKL. This CDR3 spans 16 amino acids. CDR3 coding DNA: TGCGCCAGCAGCCAAGATCCGGGACAGGCTTACAATGAGCAGTTCTTC. Residues: CASSQDPGQAYNEQFF.

The CDR3 sequence is CASSSGQPNQPQHF. CDR3 DNA sequence: TGTGCCAGTAGTTCGGGACAGCCGAATCAGCCCCAGCATTTT. This rearrangement joins TRBV19 to TRBJ1-5; 7 nucleotides align to TRBD1. This CDR3 has 14 amino acids. V dropped 5 bases and J dropped 4; count of bases not matched to a gene: 5. Germline values: CDR1 LNHDA, CDR2 SQIVND (reference sequence).

The J gene is TRBJ1-5, the V gene TRBV7-9; D gene uncertain. There are 13 residues in the CDR3. The V and J ends lost 4 bases and 4 bases respectively, with 8 bases between them. In germline, CDR1 is SEHNR, CDR2 FQNEAQ (reference sequence). The DNA for the CDR3 is TGTGCCAGCAGCTCGACGATGAATCAGCCCCAGCATTTT. Translating it yields CASSSTMNQPQHF.

This sequence joins TRBV29-1 and TRBJ2-5; 9 bases agree with TRBD1. Germline CDR1 SQVTM, CDR2 ANQGSEA. Germline trimming cut 6 bases from V and 4 bases from J; bases unmatched to any gene: 6. CDR3 length equals 13 residues. In nucleotides, the CDR3 is TGCAGCGTCCAGGACAGGGGAGGAGAGACCCAGTACTTC. It encodes CSVQDRGGETQYF.

In this sample, this clone turned up a few times. The V call is TRBV13, the J call TRBJ2-3; a weak D match, TRBD2 (6 bases). The CDR3 spans 18 residues. The V end lost 1 base, the J end lost 0 bases, and 17 bases lay between the germline ends. Germline V gives CDR1 PRHDT, CDR2 FYEKMQ (reference sequence). The CDR3 nucleotides read TGTGCCAGCAGCTTAGAATCTCGGGGCGGGGTCAGCACAGATACGCAGTATTTT. Encoded protein: CASSLESRGGVSTDTQYF.

This clone was seen only once. CDR3 region: CASSSVMHRGKNTEAFF. In DNA, the CDR3 is TGTGCCAGCAGTTCCGTAATGCACCGAGGAAAGAACACTGAAGCTTTCTTT. The chain recombines TRBV27 with TRBJ1-1; no firm D call. V dropped 4 bases and J dropped 1 base, with 19 bases sitting between them. There are 17 residues in the CDR3. The germline gives CDR1 MNHEY, CDR2 SMNVEV (reference sequence).

The chain uses TRBV29-1 and TRBJ2-5; 7 bases line up with TRBD1. Germline-derived CDR1 and CDR2 are SQVTM and ANQGSEA. With V trimmed by 7 bases and J by 3 bases, 8 bases remained unmatched. The CDR3 covers 13 residues. The CDR3 reads CSAYGQDEETQYF. CDR3 sequence (DNA): TGCAGCGCGTACGGACAGGACGAAGAGACCCAGTACTTC.

The rearrangement links TRBV4-1 to TRBJ1-1; possible D gene TRBD1, 6 bases. The CDR3 contains 17 residues. The germline gives CDR1 MGHRA, CDR2 YSYEKL. V lost 4 bases and J lost 0, with 18 bases in between. CDR3 coding DNA: TGCGCCAGCAGCCTGGGGGGCAGAGTGGCGATGAACACTGAAGCTTTCTTT. Protein: CASSLGGRVAMNTEAFF.

The table lists this clone with a few counts. The chain employs TRBV27 and TRBJ2-7; D assignment may be TRBD1 or TRBD2 (5 bases each). Germline CDR1 reads MNHEY; CDR2 reads SMNVEV (reference sequence). This CDR3 is 14 amino acids long. The ends were cut back, 3 bases at V and 1 base at J, with 10 bases in the middle. CDR3 sequence: CASSFSDSSYEQYF. For the CDR3, the DNA is TGTGCCAGCAGTTTTAGCGACAGTTCCTACGAGCAGTACTTC.

This clone was counted only a few times. The gene calls are TRBV4-2 and TRBJ2-2, with D unresolved. The ends were cut back, 4 bases at V and 7 bases at J, with 19 bases in the middle. Germline V gene sequence: CDR1 LGHNA, CDR2 YNFKEQ. The CDR3 runs to 16 residues. In DNA, the CDR3 is TGTGCCAGCAGCCCAGCCCAGGTGGCGTTCGACGGGGAGCTGTTTTTT. Translation gives CASSPAQVAFDGELFF.

This clone was detected a few times. V usage is TRBV7-9 and J usage is TRBJ1-1, with 8 positions matching TRBD1. J lost 3 bases, V lost 0 bases, and 3 bases had no gene match. The CDR3 is 15 residues long. Germline loops: CDR1 SEHNR, CDR2 FQNEAQ (reference sequence). As DNA, the CDR3 is TGTGCCAGCAGCTTAGCGTCCAGGGGGCACACTGAAGCTTTCTTT. It yields the protein CASSLASRGHTEAFF. Full variable domain (remainder filled in from reference TRBV7-9 and TRBJ1-1): DTGVSQNPRHKITKRGQNVTFRCDPISEHNRLYWYRQTLGQGPEFLTYFQNEAQLEKSRLLSDRFSAERPKGSFSTLEIQRTEQGDSAMYLCASSLASRGHTEAFFGQGTRLTVV.

This clone was counted once. The chain is built from TRBV30 and TRBJ1-1; no definite D call. Germline values: CDR1 GTSNPN, CDR2 SVGIG (reference sequence). The CDR3 runs to 13 residues. Between the trimmed V and J ends, which lost 3 bases and 0 bases, there was a span of 8 bases. The CDR3 DNA reads TGTGCCTGGAGGCGCAGTCTGAACACTGAAGCTTTCTTT. It yields the protein CAWRRSLNTEAFF.

The chain links TRBV7-9 to TRBJ1-5; the D is unclear. V was shortened by 0 bases and J by 1 base, with 4 bases between the two germline ends. The CDR3 spans 14 residues. The germline gives CDR1 SEHNR, CDR2 FQNEAQ (reference sequence). CDR3 sequence (DNA): TGTGCCAGCAGCTTAGCGGGGAGCAATCAGCCCCAGCATTTT. Residues: CASSLAGSNQPQHF.

This clone appeared a few times. The chain's CDR3 is CASSPGTGNQPQHF. As DNA, the CDR3 is TGTGCCAGCAGCCCCGGGACAGGCAATCAGCCCCAGCATTTT. V and J are TRBV7-9 and TRBJ1-5, with 7 bases identical to TRBD1. V gave up 5 bases and J gave up 2 bases; unmatched junction bases: 3. Germline V gene lookup returns CDR1 SEHNR and CDR2 FQNEAQ (reference sequence). The CDR3 has 14 residues. Based on the CDR3 plus reference TRBV7-9 and TRBJ1-5, the full variable domain is DTGVSQNPRHKITKRGQNVTFRCDPISEHNRLYWYRQTLGQGPEFLTYFQNEAQLEKSRLLSDRFSAERPKGSFSTLEIQRTEQGDSAMYLCASSPGTGNQPQHFGDGTRLSIL.